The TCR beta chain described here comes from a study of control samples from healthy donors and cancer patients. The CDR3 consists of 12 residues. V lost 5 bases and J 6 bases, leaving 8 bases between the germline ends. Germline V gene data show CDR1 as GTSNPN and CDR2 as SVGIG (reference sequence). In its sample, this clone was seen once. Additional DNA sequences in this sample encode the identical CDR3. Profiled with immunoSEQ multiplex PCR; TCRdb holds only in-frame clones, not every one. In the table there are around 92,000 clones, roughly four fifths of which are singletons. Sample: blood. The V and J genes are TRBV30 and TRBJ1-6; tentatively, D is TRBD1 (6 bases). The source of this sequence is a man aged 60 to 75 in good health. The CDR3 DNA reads TGTGCCTGGGGACAGACTAATTCACCCCTCCACTTT. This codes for CAWGQTNSPLHF.